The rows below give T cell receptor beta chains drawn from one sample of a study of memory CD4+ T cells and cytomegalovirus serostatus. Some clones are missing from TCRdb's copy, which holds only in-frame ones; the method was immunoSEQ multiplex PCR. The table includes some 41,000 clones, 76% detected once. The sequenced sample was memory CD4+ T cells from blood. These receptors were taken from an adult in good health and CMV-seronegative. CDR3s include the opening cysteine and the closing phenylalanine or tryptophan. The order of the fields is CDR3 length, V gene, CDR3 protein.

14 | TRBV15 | CATSRRTDTYEQYF
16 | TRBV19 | CASSIGLSTVNTEAFF
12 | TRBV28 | CATLGGDYGYTF
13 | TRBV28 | CASYRGEGETQYF
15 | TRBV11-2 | CASDRKGDSNQPQHF
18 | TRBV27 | CASSPPGRRAGTNTEAFF
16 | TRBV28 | CASSLTKGTSQETQYF
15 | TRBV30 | CAWRRLGYSGNTIYF
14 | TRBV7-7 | CASSSGTGTNEQYF
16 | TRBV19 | CASTPGTGRFGETQYF
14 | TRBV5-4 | CASSLGTSEETQYF
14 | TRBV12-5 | CASAYGLGNQPQHF
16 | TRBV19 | CASSARGRVVGNEQFF
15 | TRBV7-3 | CASSLGAGGTGELFF
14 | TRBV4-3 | CASSQDRGNSGYTF
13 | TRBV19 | CASSMGRTDTQYF
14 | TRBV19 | CASSDTVSNEKLFF
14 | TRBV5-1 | CASSWGVSNEKLFF
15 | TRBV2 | CASRVTGSRKEKLFF
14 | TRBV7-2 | CASSSDRVSNTQYF
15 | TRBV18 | CASSTRQGPSTEAFF
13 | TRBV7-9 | CASLIDSYNEQFF
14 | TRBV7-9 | CASSSGTGKNEQYF
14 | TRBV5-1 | CASSPTGSTDTQYF
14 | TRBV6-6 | CASSWGQVNQPQHF
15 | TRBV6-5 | CASKVGVSRNQPQHF
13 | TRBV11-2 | CAEARTATDTQYF
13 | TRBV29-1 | CSVQPLGTGELFF
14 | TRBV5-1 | CASSSFGSSYEQYF
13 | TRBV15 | CATSTVGNTEAFF
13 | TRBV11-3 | CASSFGDHGELFF
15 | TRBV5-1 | CASRPGTVNTGELFF
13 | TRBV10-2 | CASTQLTDTEAFF
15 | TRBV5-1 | CASSLGGGTINEQFF
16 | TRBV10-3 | CAISEGTGSGTDTQYF
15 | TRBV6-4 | CASSDSTSGSNEQFF
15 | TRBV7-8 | CASRSLGHGVTEAFF